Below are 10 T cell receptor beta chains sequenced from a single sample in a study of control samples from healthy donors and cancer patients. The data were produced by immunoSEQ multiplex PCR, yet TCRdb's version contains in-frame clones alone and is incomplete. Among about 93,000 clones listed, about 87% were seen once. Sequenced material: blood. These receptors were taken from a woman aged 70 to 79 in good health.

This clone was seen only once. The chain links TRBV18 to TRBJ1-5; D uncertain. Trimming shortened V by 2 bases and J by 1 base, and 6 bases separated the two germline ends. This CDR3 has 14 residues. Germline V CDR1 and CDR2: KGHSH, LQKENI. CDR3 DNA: TGTGCCAGCTCACCAGCTGCGAGCAATCAGCCCCAGCATTTT. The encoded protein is CASSPAASNQPQHF.

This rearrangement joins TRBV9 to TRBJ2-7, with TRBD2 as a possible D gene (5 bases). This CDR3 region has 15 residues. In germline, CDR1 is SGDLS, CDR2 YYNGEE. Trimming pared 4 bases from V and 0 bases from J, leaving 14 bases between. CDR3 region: CASSPTSGSSYEQYF. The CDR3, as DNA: TGTGCCAGCAGCCCCACATCGGGGAGCTCCTACGAGCAGTACTTC.

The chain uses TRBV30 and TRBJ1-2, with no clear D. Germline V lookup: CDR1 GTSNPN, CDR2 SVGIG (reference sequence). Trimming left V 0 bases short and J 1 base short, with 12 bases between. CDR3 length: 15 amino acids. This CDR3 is CAWSVWAGFNYGYTF. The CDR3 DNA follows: TGTGCCTGGAGTGTATGGGCAGGCTTTAACTATGGCTACACCTTC.

The CDR3 DNA sequence: TGTGCCAGCAGCCTCCGGGGCGAGGGCACTGAAGCTTTCTTT. Its translation: CASSLRGEGTEAFF. The chain combines TRBV11-3 with TRBJ1-1; possible D gene TRBD1, 5 bases. Germline-derived CDR1 and CDR2 are SGHNT and YENEEA. The V gene lost 5 bases and the J gene lost 4 bases, with 14 bases spanning the gap. This CDR3 comprises 14 residues.

CDR3 DNA sequence: TGTGCCAGCAGTTTAACGAGCAATCAGCCCCAGCATTTT. Its translation is CASSLTSNQPQHF. The chain couples TRBV27 to TRBJ1-5; no clear D. Trimming shortened V by 2 bases and J by 1 base, and 3 bases separated the two germline ends. CDR1 and CDR2 (germline): MNHEY, SMNVEV (reference sequence). This CDR3 is 13 amino acids long.

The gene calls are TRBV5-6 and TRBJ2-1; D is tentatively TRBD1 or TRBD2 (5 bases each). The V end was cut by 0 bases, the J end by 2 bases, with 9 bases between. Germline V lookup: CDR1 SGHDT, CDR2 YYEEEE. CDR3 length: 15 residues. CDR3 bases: TGTGCCAGCAGCTTGGGGGGGAGTACCTACAATGAGCAGTTCTTC. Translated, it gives CASSLGGSTYNEQFF.

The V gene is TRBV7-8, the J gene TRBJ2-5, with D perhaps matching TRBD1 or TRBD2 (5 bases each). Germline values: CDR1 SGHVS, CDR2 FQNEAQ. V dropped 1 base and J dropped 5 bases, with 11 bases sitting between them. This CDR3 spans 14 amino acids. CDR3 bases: TGTGCCAGCAGCTTAGACGGGGCTGGGGAGACCCAGTACTTC. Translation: CASSLDGAGETQYF.

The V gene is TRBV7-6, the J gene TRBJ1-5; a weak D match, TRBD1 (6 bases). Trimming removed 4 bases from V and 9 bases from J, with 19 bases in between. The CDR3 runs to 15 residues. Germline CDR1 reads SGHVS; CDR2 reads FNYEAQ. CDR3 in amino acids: CASSSTASDSSPQHF. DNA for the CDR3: TGTGCCAGCAGCTCGACCGCCTCGGACAGCTCGCCCCAGCATTTT.

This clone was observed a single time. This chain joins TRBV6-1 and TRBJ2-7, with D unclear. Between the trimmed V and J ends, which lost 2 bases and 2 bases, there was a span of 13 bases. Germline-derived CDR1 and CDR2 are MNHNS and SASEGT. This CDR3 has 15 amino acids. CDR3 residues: CASSEMLQKTYEQYF. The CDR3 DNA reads TGTGCCAGCAGTGAAATGCTACAGAAAACCTACGAGCAGTACTTC.

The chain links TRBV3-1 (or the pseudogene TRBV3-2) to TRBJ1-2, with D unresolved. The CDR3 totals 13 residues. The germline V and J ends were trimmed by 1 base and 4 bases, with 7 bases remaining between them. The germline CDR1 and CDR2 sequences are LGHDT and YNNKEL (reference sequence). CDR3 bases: TGTGCCAGCAGCCAAGGAACTTTCTATGGCTACACCTTC. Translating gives CASSQGTFYGYTF.